The 26 T cell receptor beta chains in this list originate from one sample, sequenced in a study of CD8 T cells in ankylosing spondylitis. TCRdb independently ran MiXCR on the 5' RACE reads; one entry per CDR3 protein. Of approximately 30,000 distinct CDR3 sequences in the sample, 6.5% to 9.5% are singletons; the top ten hold under 35%. Sequencing input: blood. The receptors derive from a male donor with ankylosing spondylitis or in good health (not recorded which).

The chain links TRBV5-1 to TRBJ2-5; tentatively, D is TRBD1 or TRBD2 (5 bases each). In germline, CDR1 is SGHRS, CDR2 YFSETQ. There are 14 residues in the CDR3. Trimming cost V 4 bases and J 1 base, with 11 bases left between them. The CDR3: CASSEGRIQETQYF. The CDR3 DNA reads TGCGCCAGCAGCGAGGGACGGATCCAAGAGACCCAGTACTTC.

This clonotype came up many times. The rearrangement links TRBV6-2 or TRBV6-3 to TRBJ2-7; D remains ambiguous. V was cut by 8 bases and J by 3 bases, with 17 bases left in between. Germline values: CDR1 MNHEY, CDR2 SVGEGT. This CDR3 is built from 14 residues. CDR3 region: CASAALSNFYEQYF. The CDR3 nucleotides are TGTGCCAGCGCAGCTCTTTCGAACTTCTACGAGCAGTACTTC.

The CDR3 loop is CAFTANYGYTF. The CDR3, as DNA: TGTGCCTTTACGGCTAACTATGGCTACACCTTC. The chain is built from TRBV2 and TRBJ1-2; D is uncertain. The V gene lost 11 bases and the J gene lost 0 bases, with 7 bases spanning the gap. CDR3 length equals 11 residues. The germline V gene encodes CDR1 SNHLY and CDR2 FYNNEI. The full variable domain, rest sourced from reference TRBV2 and TRBJ1-2, is EPEVTQTPSHQVTQMGQEVILRCVPISNHLYFYWYRQILGQKVEFLVSFYNNEISEKSEIFDDQFSVERPDGSNFTLKIRSTKLEDSAMYFCAFTANYGYTFGSGTRLTVV.

This clonotype came up many times. CDR3 in DNA: TGCGCCAGCAGCTCCAGTTACTCTGGAAACACCATATATTTT. This codes for CASSSSYSGNTIYF. V and J are TRBV5-1 and TRBJ1-3; D remains ambiguous. Trimming left V 3 bases short and J 0 bases short, with 7 bases between. The CDR3 loop spans 14 amino acids. Per germline, CDR1 SGHRS and CDR2 YFSETQ.

In its sample, this clonotype was seen many times. V is TRBV27 and J is TRBJ2-3, with D perhaps TRBD2 (7 bases). This CDR3 region has 15 residues. Germline loops: CDR1 MNHEY, CDR2 SMNVEV (reference sequence). The V end was cut by 3 bases, the J end by 0 bases, with 10 bases between. CDR3 nucleotide sequence: TGTGCCAGCAGTTTCGGGGGGCCTAGCACAGATACGCAGTATTTT. This encodes CASSFGGPSTDTQYF.

This clonotype occurred a few times. The chain couples TRBV29-1 to TRBJ2-1, with TRBD2 identical over 15 bases. Unmatched junction bases numbered 4, after V lost 6 bases and J lost 1 base. The CDR3 consists of 16 residues. Germline V gene data show CDR1 as SQVTM and CDR2 as ANQGSEA. In DNA, the CDR3 is TGCAGCGTCACAGGACTAGCGGGGGGGTCCTACAATGAGCAGTTCTTC. Amino acids: CSVTGLAGGSYNEQFF.

The rearrangement uses TRBV28 and TRBJ2-2; the D gene is possibly TRBD2 (7 bases). Between the trimmed V and J ends, which lost 9 bases and 5 bases, there was a span of 13 bases. The CDR3 contains 13 residues. The germline V gene encodes CDR1 MDHEN and CDR2 SYDVKM. CDR3 amino acids: CASRRGQTGELFF. In nucleotides, the CDR3 is TGTGCCAGTAGGCGGGGGCAGACCGGGGAGCTGTTTTTT.

The gene calls are TRBV12-3 or TRBV12-4 and TRBJ2-2, with a possible D match to TRBD1 (6 bases). Trimming stripped 9 bases from V and 4 bases from J, with 15 bases between. The CDR3 has 14 residues. CDR3 region: CASRQGWGTGELFF. Here the CDR3 DNA reads TGTGCCAGTAGGCAGGGGTGGGGCACCGGGGAGCTGTTTTTT.

This clonotype was detected many times. The J gene is TRBJ1-2, the V gene TRBV4-2, with D tentatively TRBD1 (5 bases). The CDR3 contains 14 residues. The ends were cut back, 0 bases at V and 6 bases at J, with 11 bases in the middle. Germline V gene data show CDR1 as LGHNA and CDR2 as YNFKEQ. The CDR3 protein is CASSQDGGEHGYTF. CDR3 coding DNA: TGTGCCAGCAGCCAAGATGGGGGGGAACATGGCTACACCTTC.

In its sample, this clonotype was seen many times. V is TRBV24-1 and J is TRBJ2-1, with 7 nucleotides matching TRBD2. The germline V gene has CDR1 KGHDR and CDR2 SFDVKD. This CDR3 is built from 13 residues. Trimming cost V 9 bases and J 3 bases; bases outside gene matches: 4. The CDR3 coding sequence is TGTGCCACCTCCCGGGGGGTCTACAATGAGCAGTTCTTC. It translates to CATSRGVYNEQFF.

V is TRBV11-2 and J is TRBJ2-1, with D unresolved. Trimming pared 1 base from V and 7 bases from J, leaving 5 bases between. Germline lookup yields CDR1 SGHAT and CDR2 FQNNGV. CDR3 size: 12 residues. The CDR3 nucleotides read TGTGCCAGCAGCTTAGTTCCGAATGAGCAGTTCTTC. Amino acid sequence: CASSLVPNEQFF. The full variable domain, rest sourced from reference TRBV11-2 and TRBJ2-1, is EAGVAQSPRYKIIEKRQSVAFWCNPISGHATLYWYQQILGQGPKLLIQFQNNGVVDDSQLPKDRFSAERLKGVDSTLKIQPAKLEDSAVYLCASSLVPNEQFFGPGTRLTVL.

The chain uses TRBV11-2 and TRBJ2-3; the D is unclear. Trimming took off 3 bases at V and 1 base at J, with 14 bases between the two ends. The CDR3 has 16 residues. Germline-derived CDR1 and CDR2 are SGHAT and FQNNGV. For the CDR3, the DNA is TGTGCCAGCAGCTTCGGCCCCTTCGTGGGCACAGATACGCAGTATTTT. Amino acids: CASSFGPFVGTDTQYF.

The sample holds many counts of this clonotype. The chain combines TRBV12-3 or TRBV12-4 with TRBJ2-2; D might be TRBD1 or TRBD2, each matching 5 bases. The CDR3 has 16 amino acids. V lost 5 bases to trimming and J lost 6 bases, with 19 bases between them. CDR3 residues: CASSPQGVPGAGELFF. The CDR3 DNA follows: TGTGCCAGCAGTCCCCAAGGGGTACCCGGGGCCGGGGAGCTGTTTTTT.

This clonotype was counted only a few times. V is TRBV12-3 or TRBV12-4 and J is TRBJ2-3; 8 bases map to TRBD2. The CDR3 is made up of 14 amino acids. V lost 6 bases to trimming and J lost 5 bases; unmatched junction nucleotides: 7. This CDR3 is CASSPGLEIDTQYF. The CDR3, as DNA: TGTGCCAGCAGCCCGGGACTAGAAATAGATACGCAGTATTTT.

The chain has TRBV6-2 or TRBV6-3 and TRBJ2-5, with D tentatively TRBD1 or TRBD2 (6 bases each). Germline CDR1 is MNHEY and CDR2 is SVGEGT. V gave up 1 base and J gave up 4 bases, with 10 bases separating them. This CDR3 comprises 14 residues. CDR3 residues: CASSYWGAGETQYF. The CDR3, as DNA: TGTGCCAGCAGTTACTGGGGGGCAGGAGAGACCCAGTACTTC.

This clonotype occurred a few times. CDR3: CASSLTGGDGELFF. In DNA, the CDR3 is TGCGCCAGCAGCCTCACAGGGGGAGACGGGGAGCTGTTTTTT. The chain carries TRBV5-1 and TRBJ2-2, with 8 bases identical to TRBD1. The V gene end was trimmed by 4 bases and the J gene end by 7 bases; junction bases not matched to a gene: 6. The germline gives CDR1 SGHRS, CDR2 YFSETQ. The CDR3 totals 14 residues.

The chain recombines TRBV7-8 with TRBJ2-3; D not certain. The germline V gene encodes CDR1 SGHVS and CDR2 FQNEAQ. The CDR3 contains 14 residues. Trimming shortened V by 0 bases and J by 2 bases, and 6 bases separated the two germline ends. CDR3 nucleotides: TGTGCCAGCAGCTTAGCCGGACCCACAGATACGCAGTATTTT. Translated: CASSLAGPTDTQYF.

The chain carries TRBV7-8 and TRBJ2-5; 8 nucleotides match TRBD2. The CDR3 length is 13 residues. V was pared by 3 bases and J by 3 bases, with 0 bases of the junction left unmatched. The germline V gene encodes CDR1 SGHVS and CDR2 FQNEAQ. The CDR3 loop reads CASSFSGEETQYF. The CDR3 nucleotides read TGTGCCAGCAGCTTTAGCGGGGAAGAGACCCAGTACTTC.

This clonotype was seen a handful of times. The chain uses TRBV12-3 or TRBV12-4 and TRBJ2-5; the match to TRBD2 covers 9 bases. The CDR3 spans 16 residues. With 5 bases clipped from V and 6 bases from J, the junction kept 13 bases outside the gene matches. CDR3 nucleotides: TGTGCCAGCAGTCCCTATAGCGGGGGATTTGGGAAGACCCAGTACTTC. Amino acids: CASSPYSGGFGKTQYF.

V usage is TRBV20-1 and J usage is TRBJ1-4; D is uncertain. Germline-derived CDR1 and CDR2 are DFQATT and SNEGSKA (reference sequence). The CDR3 totals 12 residues. The V end was cut by 3 bases, the J end by 7 bases, with 9 bases between. The CDR3 loop reads CSASRAGEKLFF. The CDR3 DNA reads as TGCAGTGCTAGTCGGGCGGGTGAAAAACTGTTTTTT.

This clonotype was detected only a few times. The chain uses TRBV7-8 and TRBJ2-7, with D uncertain. Germline lookup yields CDR1 SGHVS and CDR2 FQNEAQ. The CDR3 loop spans 13 amino acids. Trimming removed 4 bases at V and 2 bases at J, with 9 bases between. CDR3 in amino acids: CASSSPRTYEQYV. The CDR3 DNA reads TGTGCCAGCAGCTCCCCAAGGACCTACGAGCAGTACGTC.

In this sample, this clonotype turned up many times. The CDR3 loop is CSARLGQETQYF. The CDR3 DNA follows: TGCAGCGCCAGACTGGGGCAAGAGACCCAGTACTTC. J is TRBJ2-5 and V is TRBV29-1, with D unclear. The CDR3 loop spans 12 amino acids. CDR1 SQVTM and CDR2 ANQGSEA come from the germline V gene. With 7 bases removed from V and 2 bases from J, the gap between germline ends came to 11 bases.

This clonotype was seen only a few times. The chain carries TRBV11-3 and TRBJ2-2; D remains ambiguous. Germline assignment: CDR1 SGHNT and CDR2 YENEEA. The CDR3 runs to 14 residues. V was cut by 2 bases and J by 5 bases, with 9 bases left in between. CDR3 DNA sequence: TGTGCCAGCAGCTTATTAAGCAGTACCGGGGAGCTGTTTTTT. Translation: CASSLLSSTGELFF.

This chain joins TRBV28 and TRBJ2-7; a possible D gene is TRBD1 (6 bases). V was cut by 7 bases and J by 3 bases, with 19 bases left in between. The CDR3 sequence is 15 residues long. Looked up from germline, CDR1 is MDHEN and CDR2 is SYDVKM. CDR3 loop: CASTFTGQSLYEQYF. The DNA of the CDR3 is TGTGCCAGCACCTTCACCGGACAGTCTCTCTACGAGCAGTACTTC.

This rearrangement joins TRBV25-1 to TRBJ2-3, with D maybe TRBD2 (5 bases). Trimming took off 1 base at V and 8 bases at J, with 7 bases between the two ends. Germline CDR1 is MGHDK and CDR2 is SYGVNS. CDR3 length: 12 residues. CDR3 sequence reads: CASSESAGTQYF. For the CDR3, the DNA is TGTGCCAGCAGTGAATCCGCGGGTACGCAGTATTTT.

The rearrangement uses TRBV28 and TRBJ2-5; the D is unclear. V was trimmed by 3 bases and J by 6 bases, leaving 11 bases between them. CDR3 length: 13 amino acids. Germline lookup yields CDR1 MDHEN and CDR2 SYDVKM. The CDR3 DNA sequence: TGTGCCAGCAGTTTTCCCCCCCTTCAGACCCAGTACTTC. It is translated as CASSFPPLQTQYF.